This entry is about one T cell receptor (beta chain). Its antigen is undetermined. Multiplex touch-down PCR amplified TRB using TRB-A and TRB-B pools in one tube. TCRdb reprocessed the multiplex PCR reads and stores each CDR3 protein as one record, lacking DNA. In total, the table holds approximately 10,000 distinct CDR3 sequences. The CDR3 covers 14 residues. Some 38,000 genome equivalents of blood DNA were amplified for TRB. This sample was taken from a study of T cell clusters in autoimmune cytopenias. Broader study findings: Clustering suggested that physiological T cell clusters were missing in primary autoimmune cytopenia patients. The T cell clusters came from computational analysis alone and lack functional validation. Comparing secondary cytopenia with chronic lymphocytic leukemia showed no cluster-lack signature, apparently masked by lymphoma repertoire.

This sequence originates from a human donor with an autoimmune cytopenia or autoimmune hepatitis (not recorded which). J is TRBJ1-1 and V is TRBV12-3 or TRBV12-4; no DNA is available, so the TRBD1 call from TCRdb remains unchecked. The sample taken for sequencing was peripheral blood. The chain's CDR3 is CASSLQGANTEAFF.